This T cell receptor beta chain derives from a study of blood T cell repertoires in COVID-19. The repertoire was sequenced with immunoSEQ multiplex PCR; TCRdb's copy has only in-frame clones and lacks some. The sample lists about 59,000 clones; roughly 84% were seen once. This clone was observed a few times. V was pared by 6 bases and J by 4 bases, with 12 bases between. Per germline, CDR1 SGHVS and CDR2 FQNEAQ. This CDR3 comprises 13 residues. V gene TRBV7-8 combines with J gene TRBJ1-2; D is perhaps TRBD1 (6 bases). Sequences were obtained from peripheral blood. The receptor's source is a man older than 75 in a cohort sampled during active COVID-19. CDR3 nucleotide sequence: TGTGCCAGCAGTCCGAGGGGGTCCTATGGCTACACCTTC. The encoded protein is CASSPRGSYGYTF. Full variable domain (outside the CDR3, taken from reference TRBV7-8 and TRBJ1-2): GAGVSQSPRYKVAKRGQDVALRCDPISGHVSLFWYQQALGQGPEFLTYFQNEAQLDKSGLPSDRFFAERPEGSVSTLKIQRTQQEDSAVYLCASSPRGSYGYTFGSGTRLTVV.